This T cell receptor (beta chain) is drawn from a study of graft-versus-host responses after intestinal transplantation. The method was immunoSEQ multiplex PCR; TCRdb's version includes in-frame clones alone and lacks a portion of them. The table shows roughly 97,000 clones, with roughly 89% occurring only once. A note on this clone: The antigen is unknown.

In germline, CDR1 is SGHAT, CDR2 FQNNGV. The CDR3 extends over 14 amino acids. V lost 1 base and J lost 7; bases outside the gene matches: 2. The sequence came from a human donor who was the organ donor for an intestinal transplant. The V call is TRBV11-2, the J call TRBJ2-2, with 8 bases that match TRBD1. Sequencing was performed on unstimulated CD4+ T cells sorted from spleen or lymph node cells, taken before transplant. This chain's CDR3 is CASSLGDRGGELFF. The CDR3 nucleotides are TGTGCCAGCAGCTTAGGAGACAGGGGCGGGGAGCTGTTTTTT.